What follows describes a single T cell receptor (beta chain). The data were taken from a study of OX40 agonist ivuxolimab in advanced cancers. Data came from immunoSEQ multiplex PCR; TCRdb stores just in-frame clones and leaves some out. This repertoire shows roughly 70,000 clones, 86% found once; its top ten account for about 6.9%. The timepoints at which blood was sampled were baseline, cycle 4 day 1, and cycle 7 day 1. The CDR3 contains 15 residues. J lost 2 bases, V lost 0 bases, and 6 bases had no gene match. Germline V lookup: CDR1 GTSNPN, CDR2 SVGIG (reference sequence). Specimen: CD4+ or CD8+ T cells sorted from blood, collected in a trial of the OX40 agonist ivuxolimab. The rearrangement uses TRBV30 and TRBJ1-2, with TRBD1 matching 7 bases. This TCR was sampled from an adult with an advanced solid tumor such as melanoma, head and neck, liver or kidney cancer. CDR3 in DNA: TGTGCCTGGAGTGTCCACAGGGGATTAAACTATGGCTACACCTTC. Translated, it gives CAWSVHRGLNYGYTF.